One sample yielded the 18 T cell receptor beta chains listed below, sequenced in a study of blood T cell repertoires in COVID-19. The method was immunoSEQ multiplex PCR; TCRdb's version includes in-frame clones alone and lacks a portion of them. The table has more than 130,000 clones, around nine tenths seen once. Source material: peripheral blood. The receptors stem from a middle-aged woman with acute or convalescent COVID-19.

The V gene is TRBV18, the J gene TRBJ1-4; perhaps TRBD1 as D (5 bases). V was cut by 3 bases and J by 7 bases, with 9 bases left in between. CDR1 and CDR2 (germline): KGHSH, LQKENI. The CDR3 covers 13 residues. CDR3 in amino acids: CASSPRDSEKLFF. The CDR3 DNA reads TGTGCCAGCTCACCCAGGGATAGTGAAAAACTGTTTTTT.

The chain joins TRBV12-3 or TRBV12-4 to TRBJ1-2; 7 nucleotides match TRBD1. CDR3 length: 13 residues. V dropped 7 bases and J dropped 4; count of bases not matched to a gene: 6. CDR3: CASTPGQLYGYTF. In nucleotides, the CDR3 is TGTGCCAGCACCCCGGGACAGCTCTATGGCTACACCTTC.

J is TRBJ1-2 and V is TRBV2; 10 bases align to TRBD1. CDR3 size: 14 residues. V was pared by 7 bases and J by 8 bases, with 10 bases of the junction left unmatched. Germline assignment: CDR1 SNHLY and CDR2 FYNNEI. The CDR3 sequence: CASIPGQGSAGYTF. The CDR3 DNA is TGTGCCAGCATACCGGGACAGGGGAGCGCGGGCTACACCTTC. The full variable domain, its missing parts supplied by reference TRBV2 and TRBJ1-2, is EPEVTQTPSHQVTQMGQEVILRCVPISNHLYFYWYRQILGQKVEFLVSFYNNEISEKSEIFDDQFSVERPDGSNFTLKIRSTKLEDSAMYFCASIPGQGSAGYTFGSGTRLTVV.

The chain is built from TRBV19 and TRBJ1-5; tentatively, D is TRBD1 (6 bases). Trimming removed 4 bases at V and 2 bases at J, with 9 bases between. Germline V gene sequence: CDR1 LNHDA, CDR2 SQIVND (reference sequence). The CDR3 runs to 14 residues. CDR3 in amino acids: CASSKGDRNQPQHF. CDR3 DNA sequence: TGTGCCAGTAGTAAGGGGGACCGCAATCAGCCCCAGCATTTT.

V usage is TRBV5-6 and J usage is TRBJ2-3; D is perhaps TRBD2 (5 bases). Trimming took off 2 bases at V and 0 bases at J, with 7 bases between the two ends. CDR1 SGHDT and CDR2 YYEEEE come from the germline V gene. CDR3 length: 14 residues. CDR3 sequence reads: CASSFGVSTDTQYF. The CDR3, as DNA: TGTGCCAGCAGCTTCGGGGTTAGCACAGATACGCAGTATTTT.

This chain uses TRBV10-3 with TRBJ2-5, with D possibly matching TRBD1 (6 bases). CDR1 ENHRY and CDR2 SYGVKD come from the germline V gene. The CDR3 consists of 13 residues. V dropped 2 bases and J dropped 2 bases, with 6 bases sitting between them. The CDR3 loop reads CAISERGQETQYF. The CDR3 nucleotides are TGTGCCATCAGTGAGAGGGGGCAAGAGACCCAGTACTTC.

The J gene is TRBJ2-5, the V gene TRBV5-6; D may be TRBD2 (5 bases). This CDR3 has 14 residues. Trimming removed 2 bases from V and 2 bases from J, with 10 bases in between. Germline V gene sequence: CDR1 SGHDT, CDR2 YYEEEE. DNA of the CDR3: TGTGCCAGCAGCTTTGGAACTAGTCAAGAGACCCAGTACTTC. This sequence encodes CASSFGTSQETQYF.

V usage is TRBV4-3 and J usage is TRBJ2-7; tentative D call: TRBD2 (6 bases). V lost 1 base to trimming and J lost 4 bases, with 11 bases between them. The germline V gene has CDR1 LGHNA and CDR2 YSLEER. The CDR3 runs to 14 residues. CDR3 residues: CASSQGWGTYEQYF. CDR3 DNA sequence: TGCGCCAGCAGCCAAGGATGGGGGACTTACGAGCAGTACTTC.

V is TRBV12-5 and J is TRBJ2-2; 10 bases align to TRBD1. The germline gives CDR1 LGHNT, CDR2 FRNRAP. The CDR3 spans 18 residues. The trim removed 1 base at V and 7 bases at J, leaving 12 bases unmatched. The chain's CDR3 is CASGLEKAGTGDGGELFF. The CDR3 nucleotides read TGTGCTAGTGGTTTGGAAAAAGCCGGGACAGGGGATGGCGGGGAGCTGTTTTTT. Together with reference TRBV12-5 and TRBJ2-2, the CDR3 gives the full variable domain: DARVTQTPRHKVTEMGQEVTMRCQPILGHNTVFWYRQTMMQGLELLAYFRNRAPLDDSGMPKDRFSAEMPDATLATLKIQPSEPRDSAVYFCASGLEKAGTGDGGELFFGEGSRLTVL.

This chain connects TRBV29-1 to TRBJ1-5; D perhaps matches TRBD1 (5 bases). In germline, CDR1 is SQVTM, CDR2 ANQGSEA. The CDR3 runs to 12 residues. With 7 bases removed from V and 5 bases from J, the gap between germline ends came to 12 bases. The CDR3, as DNA: TGCAGCGCGCGCCTAGGGGATCAGCCCCAGCATTTT. Translation: CSARLGDQPQHF. Looking up the rest from reference TRBV29-1 and TRBJ1-5 gives the full variable domain: SAVISQKPSRDICQRGTSLTIQCQVDSQVTMMFWYRQQPGQSLTLIATANQGSEATYESGFVIDKFPISRPNLTFSTLTVSNMSPEDSSIYLCSARLGDQPQHFGDGTRLSIL.

The chain couples TRBV19 to TRBJ1-1, with a tentative D call TRBD1 (5 bases). V was trimmed by 6 bases and J by 3 bases, leaving 17 bases between them. Germline CDR1 reads LNHDA; CDR2 reads SQIVND (reference sequence). CDR3 length: 15 residues. CDR3 loop: CASRYRDLRDTEAFF. CDR3 coding DNA: TGTGCCAGTAGGTATAGAGACCTCAGGGACACTGAAGCTTTCTTT.

This clone turned up a few times. This chain joins TRBV18 and TRBJ1-5, with TRBD1 matching 7 bases. In germline, CDR1 is KGHSH, CDR2 LQKENI. V trimming: 4 bases; J trimming: 7 bases; junction bases outside the gene matches: 7. The CDR3 has 14 residues. For the CDR3, the DNA is TGTGCCAGCTCACTGCAGGGGGGCAGGCAGCCCCAGCATTTT. Protein product: CASSLQGGRQPQHF.

This chain connects TRBV7-3 to TRBJ2-1; 9 positions match TRBD2. Germline V gene data show CDR1 as SGHTA and CDR2 as FQGTGA. Trimming at V came to 5 bases and at J to 2 bases, leaving 10 bases not matched to a gene. CDR3 size: 17 residues. CDR3 residues: CASSLKAASGAYNEQFF. For the CDR3, the DNA is TGTGCCAGCAGCCTGAAGGCGGCTAGCGGGGCCTACAATGAGCAGTTCTTC.

V gene TRBV7-9 combines with J gene TRBJ1-1, with a possible D match to TRBD1 (5 bases). The CDR3 is made up of 15 amino acids. From germline, CDR1 is SEHNR and CDR2 FQNEAQ (reference sequence). V was clipped by 4 bases and J by 8 bases, with 20 bases between them. The CDR3 bases are TGTGCCAGCAGCTATGCCCCTGATGGGGCGTGGGAAGCTTTCTTT. Translated, it gives CASSYAPDGAWEAFF.

CDR3 loop: CASSPLGPGTGGASYGYTF. For the CDR3, the DNA is TGTGCCAGCTCACCACTAGGTCCCGGGACAGGGGGCGCGTCCTATGGCTACACCTTC. The V and J genes are TRBV18 and TRBJ1-2, with 12 bases fitting TRBD1. The CDR3 is made up of 19 amino acids. From germline, CDR1 is KGHSH and CDR2 LQKENI. V lost 1 base to trimming and J lost 4 bases; unmatched junction nucleotides: 13.

This clone was seen once. The gene calls are TRBV7-9 and TRBJ2-7, with 7 nucleotides matching TRBD2. Trimming took 7 bases from V and 5 from J; bases not matched to a gene: 8. Germline V gives CDR1 SEHNR, CDR2 FQNEAQ (reference sequence). The CDR3 consists of 13 residues. The CDR3 sequence: CASTSERGDEQYF. The CDR3 nucleotides read TGTGCCAGCACTTCGGAGCGGGGTGACGAGCAGTACTTC.

J is TRBJ1-3 and V is TRBV28; D possibly corresponds to TRBD1 (6 bases). Between the trimmed V and J ends, which lost 6 bases and 5 bases, there was a span of 14 bases. The CDR3 has 14 amino acids. Germline CDR1 MDHEN, CDR2 SYDVKM. The CDR3 DNA reads as TGTGCCAGCAGACACCGGGACACTCGAAACACCATATATTTT. Translated, it gives CASRHRDTRNTIYF.

This rearrangement joins TRBV4-3 to TRBJ1-2; TRBD1 agrees at 10 bases. Unmatched junction bases numbered 7, after V lost 3 bases and J lost 0 bases. In germline, CDR1 is LGHNA, CDR2 YSLEER. The CDR3 spans 17 residues. The CDR3 loop is CASSHWTGGKANYGYTF. For the CDR3, the DNA is TGCGCCAGCAGCCACTGGACAGGGGGTAAAGCTAACTATGGCTACACCTTC.